Below, 32 T cell receptor beta chains from the same sample are listed, as sequenced in a study of blood T cell repertoires in COVID-19. Some clones are missing from TCRdb's copy, which holds only in-frame ones; the method was immunoSEQ multiplex PCR. The repertoire consists of about 180,000 clones, with 88% occurring once and the leading ten covering more than 8.5%. Sample: PBMCs or T cells enriched from blood (not recorded which). The receptors were gathered from a woman aged 18-29 years who had recovered from COVID-19.

J is TRBJ1-1 and V is TRBV28, with TRBD1 matching 9 bases. The CDR3 sequence is 17 residues long. Germline CDR1 is MDHEN and CDR2 is SYDVKM. The V gene end was trimmed by 6 bases and the J gene end by 0 bases; junction bases not matched to a gene: 11. The CDR3 spells CASSRGLYRGLNTEAFF. CDR3 DNA: TGTGCCAGCAGCCGGGGCCTCTACAGGGGGCTGAACACTGAAGCTTTCTTT.

The rearrangement joins TRBV27 to TRBJ1-1; TRBD1 matches at 9 bases. The CDR3 is 13 residues long. Unmatched junction bases numbered 3, after V lost 5 bases and J lost 5 bases. Germline assignment: CDR1 MNHEY and CDR2 SMNVEV (reference sequence). The CDR3 sequence is CASSPGTGTEAFF. Written as DNA, the CDR3 is TGTGCCAGCAGTCCAGGGACAGGGACTGAAGCTTTCTTT.

V is TRBV5-1 and J is TRBJ2-7; D possibly corresponds to TRBD1 (6 bases). The CDR3 is 13 residues long. Germline loops: CDR1 SGHRS, CDR2 YFSETQ. The ends were cut back, 7 bases at V and 5 bases at J, with 16 bases in the middle. Here the CDR3 DNA reads TGCGCCAGCCGTTCACAGGGTACCGACGAGCAGTACTTC. It specifies CASRSQGTDEQYF. The variable domain in full, completed from reference TRBV5-1 and TRBJ2-7, reads KAGVTQTPRYLIKTRGQQVTLSCSPISGHRSVSWYQQTPGQGLQFLFEYFSETQRNKGNFPGRFSGRQFSNSRSEMNVSTLELGDSALYLCASRSQGTDEQYFGPGTRLTVT.

The genes are TRBV5-1 and TRBJ2-1, with TRBD2 identical over 12 bases. Germline assignment: CDR1 SGHRS and CDR2 YFSETQ. This CDR3 has 18 amino acids. Trimming removed 4 bases from V and 4 bases from J; junction bases left unmatched: 12. For the CDR3, the DNA is TGCGCCAGCAGCCCGATGCCACTAGCGGGGGGCCAATACAATGAGCAGTTCTTC. Amino acid sequence: CASSPMPLAGGQYNEQFF.

The genes are TRBV3-1 (or the pseudogene TRBV3-2) and TRBJ1-2; D call uncertain. The CDR3 length is 14 residues. The germline V and J ends were trimmed by 2 bases and 4 bases, with 11 bases remaining between them. Germline values: CDR1 LGHDT, CDR2 YNNKEL (reference sequence). The CDR3 region has the DNA TGTGCCAGCAGCCAATCTTCAGGTTCCTATGGCTACACCTTC. Protein sequence: CASSQSSGSYGYTF.

The chain links TRBV9 to TRBJ2-1, with 10 bases fitting TRBD1. The length of the CDR3 is 16 residues. V lost 0 bases to trimming and J lost 5 bases; unmatched junction nucleotides: 5. Looked up from germline, CDR1 is SGDLS and CDR2 is YYNGEE. In nucleotides, the CDR3 is TGTGCCAGCAGCGTAGTTGGAGGACAGGGGGACAATGAGCAGTTCTTC. Translated, it gives CASSVVGGQGDNEQFF. Full variable domain (rest looked up from reference TRBV9 and TRBJ2-1): DSGVTQTPKHLITATGQRVTLRCSPRSGDLSVYWYQQSLDQGLQFLIQYYNGEERAKGNILERFSAQQFPDLHSELNLSSLELGDSALYFCASSVVGGQGDNEQFFGPGTRLTVL.

The CDR3 DNA reads as TGTGCCTGGAGTGTAGAGCGGGAGGTATCCGAGCAGTACTTC. Translation: CAWSVEREVSEQYF. The gene calls are TRBV30 and TRBJ2-7; 9 positions agree with TRBD2. J lost 6 bases, V lost 0 bases, and 6 bases had no gene match. Germline CDR1 reads GTSNPN; CDR2 reads SVGIG (reference sequence). The length of the CDR3 is 14 residues.

The chain employs TRBV7-9 and TRBJ1-4, with D uncertain. Germline CDR1 SEHNR, CDR2 FQNEAQ (reference sequence). The V end was cut by 4 bases, the J end by 8 bases, with 11 bases between. The CDR3 extends over 13 amino acids. CDR3 loop: CASSYRSREKLFF. The DNA of the CDR3 is TGTGCCAGCAGCTATCGATCGAGGGAAAAACTGTTTTTT.

The chain links TRBV4-1 to TRBJ1-4; no reliable D call. This CDR3 is 17 amino acids long. Germline CDR1 reads MGHRA; CDR2 reads YSYEKL. The ends were cut back, 5 bases at V and 0 bases at J, with 16 bases in the middle. The CDR3 region has the DNA TGCGCCAGCAGCTTACACGGGGTACTTGCAACTAATGAAAAACTGTTTTTT. Translated: CASSLHGVLATNEKLFF.

The chain uses TRBV7-9 and TRBJ2-7; 7 bases map to TRBD2. The CDR3 runs 16 residues. Germline CDR1 SEHNR, CDR2 FQNEAQ (reference sequence). J lost 2 bases, V lost 2 bases, and 9 bases had no gene match. The CDR3 DNA follows: TGTGCCAGCAGCTTACGCGGTGCTAGCGGAGCCTACGAGCAGTACTTC. This translates into CASSLRGASGAYEQYF.

V and J are TRBV6-2 or TRBV6-3 and TRBJ1-1; D unclear. Germline V gene data show CDR1 as MNHEY and CDR2 as SVGEGT. The CDR3 contains 12 residues. Trimming cost V 2 bases and J 8 bases, with 9 bases left between them. The CDR3 here is CASSYERKEAFF. Written as DNA, the CDR3 is TGTGCCAGCAGTTACGAGAGGAAGGAAGCTTTCTTT.

The gene calls are TRBV11-2 and TRBJ2-3; TRBD2 matches 7 bases. Germline V gene data show CDR1 as SGHAT and CDR2 as FQNNGV. The trim removed 5 bases at V and 13 bases at J, leaving 9 bases unmatched. CDR3 length: 12 residues. The CDR3 DNA is TGTGCCAGCAGCCCCCGAGCGGGGTTGGAGTATTTT. The encoded protein is CASSPRAGLEYF.

CDR3 residues: CATSDRGPGELFF. DNA for the CDR3: TGTGCCACCAGTGACAGGGGTCCCGGGGAGCTGTTTTTT. J is TRBJ2-2 and V is TRBV24-1; tentatively, D is TRBD1 (6 bases). The germline V gene encodes CDR1 KGHDR and CDR2 SFDVKD. Trimming stripped 4 bases from V and 6 bases from J, with 8 bases between. The CDR3 consists of 13 residues.

A few counts support this clone. The chain couples TRBV6-5 to TRBJ1-1; 7 positions agree with TRBD1. Germline V gene sequence: CDR1 MNHEY, CDR2 SVGAGI. There are 13 residues in the CDR3. With 7 bases clipped from V and 12 bases from J, the junction kept 14 bases outside the gene matches. CDR3 bases: TGTGCCAGCACTCCTACAGGGGCAAGGGGTCCTTTCTTT. This gives the protein CASTPTGARGPFF.

The rearrangement links TRBV19 to TRBJ2-5, with TRBD2 identical over 9 bases. In germline, CDR1 is LNHDA, CDR2 SQIVND (reference sequence). The V segment lost 1 base and the J segment 4 bases; nucleotides outside the gene matches: 4. The CDR3 consists of 15 residues. Here the CDR3 DNA reads TGTGCCAGTAGTATAGGACCACTAGCGGGAGAGACCCAGTACTTC. Its translation is CASSIGPLAGETQYF. The complete variable domain, with remaining parts taken from reference TRBV19 and TRBJ2-5, reads DGGITQSPKYLFRKEGQNVTLSCEQNLNHDAMYWYRQDPGQGLRLIYYSQIVNDFQKGDIAEGYSVSREKKESFPLTVTSAQKNPTAFYLCASSIGPLAGETQYFGPGTRLLVL.

This clone is a singleton in its sample. The rearrangement uses TRBV2 and TRBJ2-7; TRBD1 agrees at 9 bases. With V trimmed by 6 bases and J by 1 base, 7 bases remained unmatched. The length of the CDR3 is 15 residues. Per the germline V gene, CDR1 is SNHLY and CDR2 is FYNNEI. Here the CDR3 reads CASSLMGQGSYEQYF. DNA for the CDR3: TGTGCCAGCAGCCTGATGGGACAGGGTTCCTACGAGCAGTACTTC. The whole variable domain, remainder taken from reference TRBV2 and TRBJ2-7, is EPEVTQTPSHQVTQMGQEVILRCVPISNHLYFYWYRQILGQKVEFLVSFYNNEISEKSEIFDDQFSVERPDGSNFTLKIRSTKLEDSAMYFCASSLMGQGSYEQYFGPGTRLTVT.

CDR3 nucleotide sequence: TGTGCCAGCAGTCCCGCCGGGGGGGCTATCAGGGAGCTGTTTTTT. Residues: CASSPAGGAIRELFF. V gene TRBV28 combines with J gene TRBJ2-2, with 8 bases aligning to TRBD2. V gave up 5 bases and J gave up 9 bases; unmatched junction bases: 11. CDR1 is MDHEN and CDR2 is SYDVKM in the germline V gene. The CDR3 is 15 residues long.

The CDR3 region is CASSLEGLPDTQYF. In DNA, the CDR3 is TGTGCCAGCAGCTTAGAGGGGCTTCCAGATACGCAGTATTTT. The chain links TRBV7-2 to TRBJ2-3, with D possibly TRBD1 on 5 matching bases. V was clipped by 1 base and J by 4 bases, with 9 bases between them. The CDR3 consists of 14 residues. CDR1 SGHTA and CDR2 FQGNSA come from the germline V gene.

The chain recombines TRBV28 with TRBJ2-7, with 8 bases matching TRBD2. Germline V gene data show CDR1 as MDHEN and CDR2 as SYDVKM. The CDR3 loop spans 14 amino acids. Trimming took 5 bases from V and 13 from J; bases not matched to a gene: 16. This CDR3 is CASSLRGGTLELYF. The CDR3 DNA is TGTGCCAGCAGTCTCCGGGGGGGGACACTCGAACTATACTTC.

This chain links TRBV9 with TRBJ2-1; TRBD1 might be the D (6 bases). The CDR3 extends over 15 amino acids. CDR1 and CDR2 from the germline V gene are SGDLS and YYNGEE. V was trimmed by 7 bases and J by 0 bases, leaving 14 bases between them. The CDR3 reads CASSWTESSYNEQFF. The CDR3 DNA is TGTGCCAGCTCCTGGACAGAGAGCTCCTACAATGAGCAGTTCTTC.

The rearrangement uses TRBV24-1 and TRBJ2-7; D is perhaps TRBD1 (6 bases). V lost 12 bases and J 7 bases, leaving 24 bases between the germline ends. Germline loops: CDR1 KGHDR, CDR2 SFDVKD. CDR3 length: 14 amino acids. CDR3 DNA sequence: TGTGCCTCGCCGAACAGGGCCGTCCTCGGGGAGCAGTACTTC. Translating gives CASPNRAVLGEQYF.

This clone was recorded at least ten times. The V gene is TRBV18, the J gene TRBJ1-2; possibly TRBD1 for D (6 bases). Per germline, CDR1 KGHSH and CDR2 LQKENI. The CDR3 runs to 14 residues. Trimming pared 0 bases from V and 6 bases from J, leaving 11 bases between. In nucleotides, the CDR3 is TGTGCCAGCTCACCACCGGCGCAGGGGAATGGCTACACCTTC. Amino acid sequence: CASSPPAQGNGYTF.

The gene calls are TRBV5-4 and TRBJ2-5; D gene uncertain. V gave up 3 bases and J gave up 4 bases, with 4 bases separating them. There are 11 residues in the CDR3. Germline-derived CDR1 and CDR2 are SGHNT and YYREEE (reference sequence). CDR3 protein: CASSSLETQYF. CDR3 coding DNA: TGTGCCAGCAGCTCGTTAGAGACCCAGTACTTC.

V gene TRBV11-2 combines with J gene TRBJ2-3; D gene uncertain. Trimming shortened V by 5 bases and J by 4 bases, and 7 bases separated the two germline ends. The CDR3 is 12 amino acids. The germline gives CDR1 SGHAT, CDR2 FQNNGV. The CDR3 region is CASSQLPDTQYF. In DNA form, the CDR3 reads TGTGCCAGCAGCCAACTGCCAGATACGCAGTATTTT.

V usage is TRBV7-2 and J usage is TRBJ2-5, with 9 bases lining up with TRBD2. The CDR3 totals 16 residues. V shed 0 bases and J 9 bases; nucleotides not matched to a gene: 11. Germline CDR1 reads SGHTA; CDR2 reads FQGNSA. In DNA form, the CDR3 reads TGTGCCAGCAGCTTAGCCCTAAGCGGGGGGACTAAGCCCCAGTACTTC. Translated: CASSLALSGGTKPQYF.

This clone appeared once. The chain recombines TRBV4-3 with TRBJ2-7, with D unresolved. Germline V gene data show CDR1 as LGHNA and CDR2 as YSLEER. This CDR3 has 13 amino acids. Trimming removed 2 bases from V and 3 bases from J, with 8 bases in between. The CDR3 DNA is TGCGCCAGCAGCCAATTTCTCCGCTACGAGCAGTACTTC. Its translation: CASSQFLRYEQYF.

The chain carries TRBV4-1 and TRBJ2-7, with D possibly TRBD2 on 5 matching bases. From germline, CDR1 is MGHRA and CDR2 YSYEKL. V was trimmed by 1 base and J by 0 bases, leaving 19 bases between them. The CDR3 runs to 18 residues. The chain's CDR3 is CASSQGVGEAGFSYEQYF. As DNA, the CDR3 is TGCGCCAGCAGCCAAGGAGTTGGTGAGGCGGGCTTCTCCTACGAGCAGTACTTC.

The chain joins TRBV7-9 to TRBJ2-1; tentatively, D is TRBD1 (6 bases). The CDR3 is 14 residues long. V lost 5 bases, J lost 9 bases, and 17 bases lay in between. In germline, CDR1 is SEHNR, CDR2 FQNEAQ (reference sequence). The CDR3 DNA reads TGTGCCAGCAGCCTGACTGGACAGCCACGTGAGCAGTTCTTC. Encoded protein: CASSLTGQPREQFF.

This chain uses TRBV7-3 with TRBJ1-2; D is undetermined. The germline V and J ends were trimmed by 1 base and 9 bases, with 15 bases remaining between them. The CDR3 sequence is 14 residues long. Looked up from germline, CDR1 is SGHTA and CDR2 is FQGTGA. For the CDR3, the DNA is TGTGCCAGCAGCTTAAAGGCGGATTCAAGGAGCTACACCTTC. Its protein product is CASSLKADSRSYTF.

The chain carries TRBV5-1 and TRBJ1-2; D may be TRBD1 (6 bases). V shed 4 bases and J shed 2 bases, with 15 bases lying between them. Germline V gene lookup returns CDR1 SGHRS and CDR2 YFSETQ. CDR3 length: 15 residues. In nucleotides, the CDR3 is TGCGCCAGCAGCCCTAGCGGAACAGGGAACTATGGCTACACCTTC. Translated: CASSPSGTGNYGYTF.

V is TRBV7-2 and J is TRBJ2-5; 7 nucleotides line up with TRBD2. There are 14 residues in the CDR3. Looked up from germline, CDR1 is SGHTA and CDR2 is FQGNSA. The V segment lost 3 bases and the J segment 1 base; nucleotides outside the gene matches: 2. The CDR3 loop is CASSFSGVQETQYF. The CDR3 bases are TGTGCCAGCAGCTTCAGCGGGGTCCAAGAGACCCAGTACTTC.

This clone was observed a single time. The J gene is TRBJ1-3, the V gene TRBV30, with no clear D. Trimming cost V 4 bases and J 0 bases, with 10 bases left between them. Germline V gives CDR1 GTSNPN, CDR2 SVGIG (reference sequence). CDR3 size: 14 residues. CDR3 nucleotide sequence: TGTGCCTGGACGGTGCGGAGCTCTGGAAACACCATATATTTT. Translation gives CAWTVRSSGNTIYF.